These T cell receptor beta chains were read from a single sample in a study of control samples from healthy donors and cancer patients. Using immunoSEQ multiplex PCR, the repertoire was profiled, and TCRdb retains in-frame clones only, with some absent. The sample lists 55,000 to 90,000 clones; around 82% were seen once. Source material: blood. The source is a man between 50 and 59 years old in good health. CDR3s include the opening cysteine and the closing phenylalanine or tryptophan. D genes are given only for firm matches. Rows may omit the clone size; those that give it use once, few, many or a size class.

J gene: TRBJ2-7
D gene: .
clone size: .
V gene: TRBV11-2
CDR3 protein: CASSLDFGGTPMREQYF
CDR3 DNA: TGTGCCAGCAGCTTAGACTTCGGCGGGACCCCGATGCGGGAGCAGTACTTC

J gene: TRBJ2-3
D gene: TRBD1
clone size: .
V gene: TRBV5-4
CDR3 protein: CASSGTGVFTDTQYF
CDR3 DNA: TGTGCCAGCAGCGGGACAGGGGTGTTCACAGATACGCAGTATTTT

J gene: TRBJ2-1
D gene: .
clone size: .
V gene: TRBV7-3
CDR3 protein: CASSDSTGEAEQFF
CDR3 DNA: TGTGCCAGCAGCGACAGTACAGGGGAGGCTGAGCAGTTCTTC

J gene: TRBJ2-7
D gene: .
clone size: few
V gene: TRBV7-2
CDR3 protein: CASSLAGARDEQYF
CDR3 DNA: TGTGCCAGCAGCTTAGCGGGGGCGCGGGACGAGCAGTACTTC

J gene: TRBJ2-3
D gene: .
clone size: .
V gene: TRBV15
CDR3 protein: CATSGASDTQYF
CDR3 DNA: TGTGCCACCAGCGGCGCCTCGGATACGCAGTATTTT

J gene: TRBJ2-1
D gene: TRBD2
clone size: .
V gene: TRBV27
CDR3 protein: CASSLLTGTSEYNEQFF
CDR3 DNA: TGTGCCAGCAGTTTACTTACCGGGACTAGCGAATACAATGAGCAGTTCTTC

J gene: TRBJ2-3
D gene: .
clone size: few
V gene: TRBV11-3
CDR3 protein: CASSLRRRQAVSDTQYF
CDR3 DNA: TGTGCCAGCAGCTTAAGGAGGCGGCAAGCGGTGTCAGATACGCAGTATTTT

J gene: TRBJ1-2
D gene: TRBD1
clone size: .
V gene: TRBV24-1
CDR3 protein: CATSDFDRGEDSYTF
CDR3 DNA: TGTGCCACCAGTGATTTCGACAGGGGGGAAGATAGCTACACCTTC

J gene: TRBJ2-2
D gene: TRBD2
clone size: .
V gene: TRBV7-3
CDR3 protein: CASSSLAGSTGELFF
CDR3 DNA: TGTGCCAGCAGCTCACTAGCGGGGAGCACCGGGGAGCTGTTTTTT

J gene: TRBJ2-7
D gene: TRBD2
clone size: .
V gene: TRBV7-2
CDR3 protein: CASSPLRGGYEQYF
CDR3 DNA: TGTGCCAGCAGCCCCCTTCGGGGGGGCTACGAGCAGTACTTC

J gene: TRBJ1-4
D gene: .
clone size: .
V gene: TRBV28
CDR3 protein: CASSMDSGKLFF
CDR3 DNA: TGTGCCAGCAGTATGGACAGTGGAAAACTGTTTTTT